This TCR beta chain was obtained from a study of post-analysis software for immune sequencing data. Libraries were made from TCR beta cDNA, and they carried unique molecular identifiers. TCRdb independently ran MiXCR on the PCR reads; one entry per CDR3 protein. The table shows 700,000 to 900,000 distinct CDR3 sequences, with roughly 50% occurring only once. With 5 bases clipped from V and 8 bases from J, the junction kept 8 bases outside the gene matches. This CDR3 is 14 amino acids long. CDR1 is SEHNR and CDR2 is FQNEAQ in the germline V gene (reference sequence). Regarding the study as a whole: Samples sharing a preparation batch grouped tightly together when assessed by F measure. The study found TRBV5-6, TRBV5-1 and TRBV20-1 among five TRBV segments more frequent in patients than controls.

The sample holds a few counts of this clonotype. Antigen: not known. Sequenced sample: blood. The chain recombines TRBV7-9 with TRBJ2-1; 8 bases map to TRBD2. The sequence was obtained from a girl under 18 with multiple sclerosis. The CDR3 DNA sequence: TGTGCCAGCAGCCAAGATGGACTAGCCTATGAGCAGTTCTTC. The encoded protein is CASSQDGLAYEQFF. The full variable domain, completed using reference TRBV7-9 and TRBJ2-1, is DTGVSQNPRHKITKRGQNVTFRCDPISEHNRLYWYRQTLGQGPEFLTYFQNEAQLEKSRLLSDRFSAERPKGSFSTLEIQRTEQGDSAMYLCASSQDGLAYEQFFGPGTRLTVL.